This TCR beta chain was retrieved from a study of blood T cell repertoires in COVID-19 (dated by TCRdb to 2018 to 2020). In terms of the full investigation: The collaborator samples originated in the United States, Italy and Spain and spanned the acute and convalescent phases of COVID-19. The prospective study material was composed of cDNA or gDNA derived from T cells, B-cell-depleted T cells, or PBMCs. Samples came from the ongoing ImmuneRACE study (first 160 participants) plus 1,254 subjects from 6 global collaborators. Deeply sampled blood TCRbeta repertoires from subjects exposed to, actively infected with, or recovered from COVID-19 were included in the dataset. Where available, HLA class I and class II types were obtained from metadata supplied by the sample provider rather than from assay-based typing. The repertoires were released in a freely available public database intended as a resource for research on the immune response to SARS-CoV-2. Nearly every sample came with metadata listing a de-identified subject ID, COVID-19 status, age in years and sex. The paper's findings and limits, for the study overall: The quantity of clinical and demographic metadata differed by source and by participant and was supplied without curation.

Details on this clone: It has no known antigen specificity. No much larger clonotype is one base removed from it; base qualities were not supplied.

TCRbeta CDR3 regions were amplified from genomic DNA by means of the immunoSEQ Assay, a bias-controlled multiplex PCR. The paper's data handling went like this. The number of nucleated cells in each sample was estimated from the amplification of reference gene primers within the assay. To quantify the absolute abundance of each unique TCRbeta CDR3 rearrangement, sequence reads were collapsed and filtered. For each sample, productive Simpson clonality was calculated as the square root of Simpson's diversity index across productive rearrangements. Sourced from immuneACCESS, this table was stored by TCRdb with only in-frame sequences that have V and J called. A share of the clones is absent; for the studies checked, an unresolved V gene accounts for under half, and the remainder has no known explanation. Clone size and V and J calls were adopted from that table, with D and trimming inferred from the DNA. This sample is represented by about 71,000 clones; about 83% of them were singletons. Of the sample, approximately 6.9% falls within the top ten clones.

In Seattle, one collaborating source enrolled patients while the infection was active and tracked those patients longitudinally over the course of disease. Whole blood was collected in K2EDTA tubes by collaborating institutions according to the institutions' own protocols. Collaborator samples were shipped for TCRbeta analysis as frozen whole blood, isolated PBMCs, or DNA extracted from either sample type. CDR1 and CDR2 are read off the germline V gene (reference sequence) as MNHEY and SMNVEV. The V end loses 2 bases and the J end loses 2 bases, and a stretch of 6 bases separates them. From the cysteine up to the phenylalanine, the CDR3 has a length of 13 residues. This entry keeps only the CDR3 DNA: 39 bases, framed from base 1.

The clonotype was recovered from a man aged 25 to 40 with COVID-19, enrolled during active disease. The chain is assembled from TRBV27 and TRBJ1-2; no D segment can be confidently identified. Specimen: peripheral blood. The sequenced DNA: TGTGCCAGCAGTTTAGGGCCGAACTATGGCTACACCTTC. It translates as CASSLGPNYGYTF.